This entry lists 12 T cell receptor beta chains sequenced from one sample in a study of a mutant IDH1 vaccine in newly diagnosed glioma. Clones were sequenced by immunoSEQ multiplex PCR, and TCRdb holds only the in-frame ones, with some missing. This table holds 50,000 to 65,000 clones, less than 70% found once. The time point: week 47, end of study. Doses comprised 300 ug of mutant IDH1 20-mer peptide each, plus topical imiquimod. For these TCRs, the target antigens are not known. Sequencing used peripheral blood mononuclear cells (PBMCs), obtained from a glioma patient whose treatment included an IDH1 peptide vaccine. These receptors were taken from a man aged 40-49 years with glioma. Some clones in this sample may be carry-over from other donors' samples.

This rearrangement joins TRBV5-6 to TRBJ2-3; D call uncertain. The V gene's germline CDR1 is SGHDT and CDR2 YYEEEE. CDR3 length equals 16 residues. V was shortened by 4 bases and J by 2 bases, with 17 bases between the two germline ends. The CDR3 DNA follows: TGTGCCAGCAGCGGGGTGGAACGCGACCTCACAGATACGCAGTATTTT. The encoded protein is CASSGVERDLTDTQYF.

The CDR3 nucleotides read TGTGCCAGCTCACCGTCCCCAGGGGCCTCCTACGAGCAGTACTTC. It yields the protein CASSPSPGASYEQYF. The chain employs TRBV18 and TRBJ2-7; tentative D call: TRBD1 (6 bases). The V gene's germline CDR1 is KGHSH and CDR2 LQKENI. This CDR3 spans 15 amino acids. V was pared by 3 bases and J by 0 bases, with 12 bases between.

The CDR3 loop reads CASSPTQETQYF. The CDR3 nucleotides are TGTGCCAGCAGCCCAACCCAAGAGACCCAGTACTTC. The chain joins TRBV7-6 to TRBJ2-5; the D is unclear. V lost 5 bases to trimming and J lost 1 base, with 5 bases between them. The CDR3 extends over 12 amino acids. The germline V gene encodes CDR1 SGHVS and CDR2 FNYEAQ.

DNA of the CDR3: TGCGCCAGCAGCTTGGCCGGGGGGGAGCAGTACTTC. It codes for CASSLAGGEQYF. V usage is TRBV5-1 and J usage is TRBJ2-7, with 7 bases identical to TRBD2. This CDR3 is 12 amino acids long. After removal of 0 bases from V and 7 bases from J, the junction contained 1 base not matched to a gene. Looked up from germline, CDR1 is SGHRS and CDR2 is YFSETQ.

The V call is TRBV11-3, the J call TRBJ1-1; 8 positions match TRBD1. The CDR3 has 14 amino acids. CDR1 SGHNT and CDR2 YENEEA come from the germline V gene. The trim removed 3 bases at V and 5 bases at J, leaving 5 bases unmatched. This CDR3 reads CASSFTGGQTEAFF. The CDR3 DNA follows: TGTGCCAGCAGCTTCACAGGGGGTCAAACTGAAGCTTTCTTT.

The rearrangement joins TRBV5-4 to TRBJ2-2; D ambiguous. The V gene lost 0 bases and the J gene lost 2 bases, with 5 bases spanning the gap. The length of the CDR3 is 14 residues. Germline V gene lookup returns CDR1 SGHNT and CDR2 YYREEE (reference sequence). The CDR3 spells CASSLGANTGELFF. Here the CDR3 DNA reads TGTGCCAGCAGCTTGGGGGCTAACACCGGGGAGCTGTTTTTT.

The chain joins TRBV7-2 to TRBJ1-4; possibly TRBD1 for D (5 bases). The CDR3 runs to 15 residues. V was pared by 0 bases and J by 7 bases, with 12 bases between. Germline assignment: CDR1 SGHTA and CDR2 FQGNSA. The DNA for the CDR3 is TGTGCCAGCAGCTTAGCTGTGGGGCGTCGTGAAAAACTGTTTTTT. This sequence encodes CASSLAVGRREKLFF.

The rearrangement links TRBV6-5 to TRBJ2-7; D call uncertain. CDR3 length: 15 residues. Trimming took 2 bases from V and 7 from J, leaving 18 bases between them. The germline V gene encodes CDR1 MNHEY and CDR2 SVGAGI. CDR3 in amino acids: CASSYRQPLRLEQYF. In DNA, the CDR3 is TGTGCCAGCAGTTACCGGCAGCCTTTACGTCTGGAGCAGTACTTC.

The rearrangement joins TRBV5-1 to TRBJ2-5, with 9 bases identical to TRBD2. CDR1 and CDR2 (germline): SGHRS, YFSETQ. Trimming took 2 bases from V and 5 from J; bases not matched to a gene: 10. The CDR3 runs 16 residues. The CDR3 coding sequence is TGCGCCAGCAGCTTTCTTGGCGGGGGGGCCCGGGAGACCCAGTACTTC. Translating it yields CASSFLGGGARETQYF.

In its sample, this clone was seen many times. CDR3 DNA: TGTGCCAGCCAAACGGATTACACCGGGGAGCTGTTTTTT. Translation gives CASQTDYTGELFF. The chain has TRBV2 and TRBJ2-2; no reliable D call. The CDR3 length is 13 residues. Germline V lookup: CDR1 SNHLY, CDR2 FYNNEI. Trimming took off 8 bases at V and 3 bases at J, with 10 bases between the two ends.

This rearrangement joins TRBV30 to TRBJ2-3; 8 nucleotides align to TRBD1. The germline V gene has CDR1 GTSNPN and CDR2 SVGIG (reference sequence). CDR3 length equals 14 residues. With 3 bases clipped from V and 2 bases from J, the junction kept 4 bases outside the gene matches. CDR3 coding DNA: TGTGCCTGGAGGGACAGGGCCTCCACAGATACGCAGTATTTT. This codes for CAWRDRASTDTQYF.

This clone was observed a handful of times. The V and J genes are TRBV7-2 and TRBJ1-1, with no clear D. CDR3 length: 12 residues. The germline CDR1 and CDR2 sequences are SGHTA and FQGNSA. Deletions cut 6 bases from V and 5 bases from J, with 10 bases between. The CDR3 nucleotides are TGTGCCAGCAGATCCTGGGGAACTGAAGCTTTCTTT. Residues: CASRSWGTEAFF. Drawing the rest from reference TRBV7-2 and TRBJ1-1, the complete variable domain is GAGVSQSPSNKVTEKGKDVELRCDPISGHTALYWYRQSLGQGLEFLIYFQGNSAPDKSGLPSDRFSAERTGGSVSTLTIQRTQQEDSAVYLCASRSWGTEAFFGQGTRLTVV.